What follows are 12 T cell receptor beta chains derived from one specimen sequenced in a study of T cells in Graves' hyperthyroidism and ophthalmopathy. The TCR beta CDR3 regions underwent amplification using RNA transcripts as the source. During a first-round RT-PCR of the TCR CDR3, the HTBI primer set was used. TCRdb reprocessed the multiplex PCR reads via MiXCR and lists one record per CDR3 protein. The table includes about 690,000 distinct CDR3 sequences, 15% to 20% detected once. Sequencing input: blood. These receptors all come from a man aged 45-60 years with Graves' hyperthyroidism.

This clonotype occurred many times. The chain couples TRBV20-1 to TRBJ2-7; D may be TRBD2 (6 bases). The CDR3 consists of 15 residues. The V and J ends lost 6 bases and 7 bases respectively, with 25 bases between them. In germline, CDR1 is DFQATT, CDR2 SNEGSKA (reference sequence). CDR3 nucleotides: TGCAGTGCCACCGACTCAACGCTCGAGGCGGGGGAGCAGTACTTC. Protein product: CSATDSTLEAGEQYF.

The chain employs TRBV6-2 or TRBV6-3 and TRBJ1-1; possible D gene TRBD1, 6 bases. V lost 10 bases and J lost 1, with 13 bases in between. CDR3 length: 13 amino acids. Germline V CDR1 and CDR2: MNHEY, SVGEGT. CDR3 nucleotides: TGTGCCACCGTTGGACAGCAGAACACTGAAGCTTTCTTT. Its protein product is CATVGQQNTEAFF.

Many counts were recorded for this clonotype. V gene TRBV27 combines with J gene TRBJ2-1, with 13 bases fitting TRBD2. Trimming cost V 5 bases and J 8 bases; bases outside gene matches: 6. The germline V gene has CDR1 MNHEY and CDR2 SMNVEV (reference sequence). The CDR3 totals 15 residues. In DNA form, the CDR3 reads TGTGCCAGCAGTACCTGGACTAGCGGGAGCTATGAGCAGTTCTTC. Encoded protein: CASSTWTSGSYEQFF.

This clonotype was counted many times. The chain links TRBV7-2 to TRBJ1-2, with D uncertain. V was trimmed by 5 bases and J by 2 bases, leaving 9 bases between them. The germline V gene encodes CDR1 SGHTA and CDR2 FQGNSA. This CDR3 is built from 13 residues. Written as DNA, the CDR3 is TGTGCCAGCAGCGTTGACGGAAACTATGGCTACACCTTC. Translation gives CASSVDGNYGYTF.

This clonotype was seen repeatedly, ten times or more. The chain couples TRBV7-2 to TRBJ1-2; D may be TRBD1 (6 bases). The CDR3 runs to 15 residues. Looked up from germline, CDR1 is SGHTA and CDR2 is FQGNSA. V was cut by 1 base and J by 5 bases, with 14 bases left in between. The CDR3 DNA follows: TGTGCCAGCAGCTTAGGTTACAGGGCGGAATATGGCTACACCTTC. Translated: CASSLGYRAEYGYTF.

The chain joins TRBV7-2 to TRBJ2-7; 13 bases agree with TRBD2. The CDR3 is made up of 14 amino acids. J was trimmed by 5 bases and V by 4 bases; bases with no gene match: 2. Germline values: CDR1 SGHTA, CDR2 FQGNSA. This chain's CDR3 is CASSSGLAGHEQYF. As DNA, the CDR3 is TGTGCCAGCAGCTCGGGACTAGCGGGACACGAGCAGTACTTC.

This clonotype was seen ten or more times. The chain carries TRBV29-1 and TRBJ2-5; possibly TRBD2 for D (6 bases). The CDR3 extends over 15 amino acids. Per the germline V gene, CDR1 is SQVTM and CDR2 is ANQGSEA. With 6 bases removed from V and 5 bases from J, the gap between germline ends came to 22 bases. The CDR3 spells CSVPADWGDGETQYF. As DNA, the CDR3 is TGCAGCGTACCTGCCGATTGGGGGGATGGGGAGACCCAGTACTTC.

This clonotype was seen ten or more times. This CDR3 reads CASSNPASGRIHGNEQFF. The CDR3 DNA reads as TGTGCCAGCAGTAACCCCGCTAGCGGGAGGATACATGGGAATGAGCAGTTCTTC. The chain has TRBV2 and TRBJ2-1; 11 nucleotides agree with TRBD2. CDR3 length: 18 residues. Germline CDR1 and CDR2: SNHLY and FYNNEI. V lost 5 bases to trimming and J lost 7 bases; unmatched junction nucleotides: 16.

Only a few counts were recorded for this clonotype. The chain employs TRBV19 and TRBJ2-1, with no clear D. V shed 7 bases and J shed 3 bases, with 7 bases lying between them. This CDR3 spans 12 amino acids. The germline V gene encodes CDR1 LNHDA and CDR2 SQIVND (reference sequence). The CDR3 sequence: CASMQGYNEQFF. The CDR3 region has the DNA TGTGCCAGTATGCAAGGCTACAATGAGCAGTTCTTC. Looking up the rest from reference TRBV19 and TRBJ2-1 gives the full variable domain: DGGITQSPKYLFRKEGQNVTLSCEQNLNHDAMYWYRQDPGQGLRLIYYSQIVNDFQKGDIAEGYSVSREKKESFPLTVTSAQKNPTAFYLCASMQGYNEQFFGPGTRLTVL.

There are many counts of this clonotype. The V and J genes are TRBV28 and TRBJ2-3; D is uncertain. The ends were cut back, 5 bases at V and 0 bases at J, with 6 bases in the middle. The germline gives CDR1 MDHEN, CDR2 SYDVKM. CDR3 length: 13 amino acids. CDR3 DNA: TGTGCCAGCAGTCAAGCTAGCACAGATACGCAGTATTTT. This sequence encodes CASSQASTDTQYF.

Details on this clonotype: This may stem from a read error, because a much larger clone lies one nucleotide away. The CDR3 DNA reads TGTGCCAGCAGTTTAAAGGGAGCTTCCTACGAGCAGTACTTC. It is translated as CASSLKGASYEQYF. The chain recombines TRBV27 with TRBJ2-7, with D tentatively TRBD2 (5 bases). Germline-derived CDR1 and CDR2 are MNHEY and SMNVEV (reference sequence). Trimming stripped 2 bases from V and 1 base from J, with 9 bases between. This CDR3 contains 14 residues.

The sample holds many counts of this clonotype. The J gene is TRBJ2-4, the V gene TRBV19; weak D call: TRBD1 (8 bases). The V gene lost 4 bases and the J gene lost 1 base, with 17 bases spanning the gap. CDR1 LNHDA and CDR2 SQIVND come from the germline V gene (reference sequence). There are 17 residues in the CDR3. The CDR3 is CASSTRDRGGAKNIQYF. As DNA, the CDR3 is TGTGCCAGTAGTACCAGAGACAGGGGAGGGGCCAAAAACATTCAGTACTTC.